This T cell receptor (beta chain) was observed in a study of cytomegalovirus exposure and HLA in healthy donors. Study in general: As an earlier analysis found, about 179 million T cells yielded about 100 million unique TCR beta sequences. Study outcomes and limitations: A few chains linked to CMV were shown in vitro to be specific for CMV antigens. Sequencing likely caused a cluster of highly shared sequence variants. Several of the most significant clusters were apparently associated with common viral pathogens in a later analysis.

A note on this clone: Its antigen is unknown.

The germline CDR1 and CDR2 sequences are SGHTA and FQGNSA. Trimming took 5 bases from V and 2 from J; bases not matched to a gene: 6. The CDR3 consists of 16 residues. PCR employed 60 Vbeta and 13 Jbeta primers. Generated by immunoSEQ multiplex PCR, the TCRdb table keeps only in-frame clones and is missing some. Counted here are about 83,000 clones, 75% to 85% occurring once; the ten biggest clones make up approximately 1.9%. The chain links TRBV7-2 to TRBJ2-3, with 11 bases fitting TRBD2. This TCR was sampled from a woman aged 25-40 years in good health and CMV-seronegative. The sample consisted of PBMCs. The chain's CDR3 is CASSLTSGSVTDTQYF. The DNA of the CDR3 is TGTGCCAGCAGCCTTACTAGCGGGAGCGTCACAGATACGCAGTATTTT.